These 32 T cell receptor beta chains were all obtained from the same sample, sequenced in a study of technical replicates of blood from a handful of donors. Profiled with immunoSEQ multiplex PCR; TCRdb holds only in-frame clones, not every one. The sample records 40,000 to 55,000 clones, approximately 95% being singletons. The material sequenced was T cells isolated from PBMCs. These receptors were collected from a human donor in good health.

The chain uses TRBV12-2 and TRBJ1-2; no DNA check was done on the table's D call, TRBD1. TRBV12-2 is shown as a pseudogene. This CDR3 spans 17 amino acids. The CDR3 region has the DNA TGTGCAAGTCGCTTAGCGCAAGGGACAGGGGGCAACTATGGCTACACCTTC. Residues: CASRLAQGTGGNYGYTF.

The chain has TRBV4-3 and TRBJ2-7, with 7 bases aligning to TRBD2. The trim removed 3 bases at V and 3 bases at J, leaving 2 bases unmatched. The V gene's germline CDR1 is LGHNA and CDR2 YSLEER. The CDR3 runs 13 residues. The CDR3 spells CASSQREGYEQYF. CDR3 coding DNA: TGCGCCAGCAGCCAGAGGGAGGGCTACGAGCAGTACTTC.

In this sample, this clone turned up a few times. The chain uses TRBV28 and TRBJ2-7, with D possibly being TRBD2 (6 bases). V was clipped by 3 bases and J by 6 bases, with 12 bases between them. Germline V gene data show CDR1 as MDHEN and CDR2 as SYDVKM. This CDR3 spans 13 amino acids. The CDR3 DNA sequence: TGTGCCAGCAGTTTGGCGGGATTCGGCGAGCAGTACTTC. Its protein product is CASSLAGFGEQYF.

This chain connects TRBV19 to TRBJ2-6; TRBD1 is a possible D gene (6 bases). This CDR3 region has 16 residues. Germline lookup yields CDR1 LNHDA and CDR2 SQIVND (reference sequence). Trimming pared 6 bases from V and 0 bases from J, leaving 12 bases between. The CDR3 bases are TGTGCCAGTAGACAGGGAATATACTCTGGGGCCAACGTCCTGACTTTC. This translates into CASRQGIYSGANVLTF.

On this clone: Mismatch with germline at one junction end may stem from a read error. The chain joins TRBV7-8 to TRBJ2-1; 7 bases line up with TRBD2. CDR1 and CDR2 from the germline V gene are SGHVS and FQNEAQ. This CDR3 region has 14 residues. The CDR3, as DNA: TGTGCCAGCAGCTTGGATCCTAGCGGACTAAGGGGAATCTTC. Its protein is CASSLDPSGLRGIF.

The V and J genes are TRBV2 and TRBJ2-7; TRBD2 might be the D (5 bases). The germline CDR1 and CDR2 sequences are SNHLY and FYNNEI. V lost 6 bases and J 3 bases, leaving 6 bases between the germline ends. This CDR3 contains 11 residues. This chain's CDR3 is CASSGDYEQYF. CDR3 DNA sequence: TGTGCCAGCAGCGGGGACTACGAGCAGTACTTC.

V and J are TRBV4-3 and TRBJ2-7; possibly TRBD2 for D (7 bases). Trimming took 4 bases from V and 4 from J, leaving 17 bases between them. CDR3 length: 15 amino acids. CDR1 and CDR2 from the germline V gene are LGHNA and YSLEER. The CDR3 sequence: CASSPQREGGYEQYF. In DNA form, the CDR3 reads TGCGCCAGCAGCCCTCAGCGGGAAGGGGGATACGAGCAGTACTTC.

This clone is a singleton in its sample. The chain combines TRBV7-9 with TRBJ1-2; D is ambiguous. Trimming stripped 1 base from V and 0 bases from J, with 9 bases between. The CDR3 has 15 residues. The germline CDR1 and CDR2 sequences are SEHNR and FQNEAQ (reference sequence). The CDR3 DNA is TGTGCCAGCAGCTTAGGGCACGGAGCTAACTATGGCTACACCTTC. Translated: CASSLGHGANYGYTF.

V gene TRBV25-1 combines with J gene TRBJ1-1; 9 nucleotides agree with TRBD1. Germline loops: CDR1 MGHDK, CDR2 SYGVNS. V lost 3 bases and J lost 2; bases outside the gene matches: 1. This CDR3 spans 14 amino acids. This chain's CDR3 is CASSEDRGNTEAFF. The CDR3 nucleotides are TGTGCCAGCAGTGAGGACAGGGGTAACACTGAAGCTTTCTTT.

The chain carries TRBV2 and TRBJ2-7; D perhaps matches TRBD2 (6 bases). V lost 8 bases, J lost 2 bases, and 10 bases lay in between. CDR3 length equals 12 residues. Germline loops: CDR1 SNHLY, CDR2 FYNNEI. CDR3 sequence (DNA): TGTGCCAGCGGCTCGGGAGCCTACGAGCAGTACTTC. It specifies CASGSGAYEQYF.

The rearrangement joins TRBV4-1 to TRBJ1-5; D uncertain. Per the germline V gene, CDR1 is MGHRA and CDR2 is YSYEKL. The V end lost 1 base, the J end lost 1 base, and 5 bases lay between the germline ends. The CDR3 is made up of 14 amino acids. CDR3 coding DNA: TGCGCCAGCAGCCAAGGTCGGAGCAATCAGCCCCAGCATTTT. Amino acid sequence: CASSQGRSNQPQHF.

This chain links TRBV7-9 with TRBJ2-2; D possibly corresponds to TRBD1 (5 bases). The CDR3 totals 15 residues. Trimming took off 1 base at V and 4 bases at J, with 10 bases between the two ends. Germline V gene data show CDR1 as SEHNR and CDR2 as FQNEAQ (reference sequence). This CDR3 is CASSLEQGLTGELFF. Written as DNA, the CDR3 is TGTGCCAGCAGCTTAGAGCAGGGTCTCACCGGGGAGCTGTTTTTT.

The V call is TRBV9, the J call TRBJ2-1; 11 nucleotides line up with TRBD2. CDR1 SGDLS and CDR2 YYNGEE come from the germline V gene. The CDR3 loop spans 17 amino acids. J lost 0 bases, V lost 2 bases, and 4 bases had no gene match. The CDR3 DNA follows: TGTGCCAGCAGCGTCCGACTAGCGGGGTCCTCCTACAATGAGCAGTTCTTC. Translated, it gives CASSVRLAGSSYNEQFF. Full variable domain (outside the CDR3, taken from reference TRBV9 and TRBJ2-1): DSGVTQTPKHLITATGQRVTLRCSPRSGDLSVYWYQQSLDQGLQFLIQYYNGEERAKGNILERFSAQQFPDLHSELNLSSLELGDSALYFCASSVRLAGSSYNEQFFGPGTRLTVL.

The V call is TRBV28, the J call TRBJ2-7; D is undetermined. Germline V gene lookup returns CDR1 MDHEN and CDR2 SYDVKM. V lost 1 base and J lost 2, with 6 bases in between. The CDR3 length is 13 residues. The DNA for the CDR3 is TGTGCCAGCAGTTTATCTTCCCCCTACGAGCAGTACTTC. Encoded protein: CASSLSSPYEQYF. The full variable domain, rest sourced from reference TRBV28 and TRBJ2-7, is DVKVTQSSRYLVKRTGEKVFLECVQDMDHENMFWYRQDPGLGLRLIYFSYDVKMKEKGDIPEGYSVSREKKERFSLILESASTNQTSMYLCASSLSSPYEQYFGPGTRLTVT.

This rearrangement joins TRBV7-9 to TRBJ2-3; TRBD2 agrees at 11 bases. The V and J ends lost 5 bases and 1 base, in that order; junction bases with no gene match: 8. The CDR3 sequence is 17 residues long. The V gene's germline CDR1 is SEHNR and CDR2 FQNEAQ (reference sequence). The CDR3 region is CASSPSPGLAGTDTQYF. As DNA, the CDR3 is TGTGCCAGCAGCCCGTCACCGGGACTAGCGGGCACAGATACGCAGTATTTT.

The V call is TRBV27, the J call TRBJ2-7; no clear D gene. Germline V lookup: CDR1 MNHEY, CDR2 SMNVEV (reference sequence). Trimming cost V 5 bases and J 0 bases, with 14 bases left between them. The CDR3 contains 15 residues. CDR3 residues: CASSAVLGSSYEQYF. CDR3 nucleotide sequence: TGTGCCAGCAGTGCGGTATTAGGTAGCTCCTACGAGCAGTACTTC.

The V call is TRBV7-9, the J call TRBJ1-1, with TRBD1 identical over 11 bases. The CDR3 is 18 amino acids. The J segment lost 4 bases and the V segment lost 2 bases, leaving 12 bases of the junction unmatched. CDR1 is SEHNR and CDR2 is FQNEAQ in the germline V gene (reference sequence). CDR3 bases: TGTGCCAGCAGCTTATCCAGAGGGACAGGGGGTGGAAGCACTGAAGCTTTCTTT. Amino acids: CASSLSRGTGGGSTEAFF.

The chain has TRBV18 and TRBJ2-6; D remains unclear. The CDR3 sequence is 14 residues long. Trimming took off 6 bases at V and 0 bases at J, with 6 bases between the two ends. CDR1 is KGHSH, CDR2 LQKENI, per germline. The CDR3 sequence is CASSPSSGANVLTF. For the CDR3, the DNA is TGTGCCAGCTCCCCGTCCTCTGGGGCCAACGTCCTGACTTTC.

The CDR3: CASSLGTGPYEQYF. The CDR3 DNA is TGTGCCAGCAGCTTGGGGACAGGGCCCTACGAGCAGTACTTC. This chain links TRBV5-8 with TRBJ2-7; TRBD1 matches 8 bases. The CDR3 has 14 amino acids. After removal of 0 bases from V and 2 bases from J, the junction contained 1 base not matched to a gene. The germline V gene encodes CDR1 SGHTS and CDR2 YDEGEE. Supplemented by reference TRBV5-8 and TRBJ2-7, the full variable domain reads EAGVTQSPTHLIKTRGQQATLRCSPISGHTSVYWYQQALGLGLQFLLWYDEGEERNRGNFPPRFSGRQFPNYSSELNVNALELEDSALYLCASSLGTGPYEQYFGPGTRLTVT.

The chain uses TRBV9 and TRBJ1-2; 8 bases map to TRBD1. Per germline, CDR1 SGDLS and CDR2 YYNGEE. V was clipped by 3 bases and J by 1 base; unmatched bases: 2. This CDR3 is 14 amino acids long. CDR3 nucleotide sequence: TGTGCCAGCAGCGGGACAGGGTTTAACTATGGCTACACCTTC. Residues: CASSGTGFNYGYTF.

The chain recombines TRBV7-2 with TRBJ2-3; D possibly corresponds to TRBD2 (5 bases). Trimming took 8 bases from V and 3 from J, leaving 15 bases between them. Germline V gene lookup returns CDR1 SGHTA and CDR2 FQGNSA. CDR3 length: 14 residues. CDR3 bases: TGTGCCAGCCGTCCTCGACGGGAAACAGATACGCAGTATTTT. It specifies CASRPRRETDTQYF.

The CDR3 nucleotides read TGTGCCAGCAGCCAAGATGTGCGTGGAGAGACCCAGTACTTC. This translates into CASSQDVRGETQYF. The chain employs TRBV4-2 and TRBJ2-5; D gene ambiguous. From germline, CDR1 is LGHNA and CDR2 YNFKEQ. Trimming removed 0 bases at V and 4 bases at J, with 9 bases between. The CDR3 has 14 residues.

The chain couples TRBV5-1 to TRBJ2-2; 8 bases map to TRBD1. The CDR3 sequence is 15 residues long. Germline lookup yields CDR1 SGHRS and CDR2 YFSETQ. V lost 4 bases and J lost 4; bases outside the gene matches: 6. CDR3 sequence (DNA): TGCGCCAGCAGCACTGGACAGGGAGGCACCGGGGAGCTGTTTTTT. Translated, it gives CASSTGQGGTGELFF.

The V gene is TRBV10-3, the J gene TRBJ1-2, with 8 bases that match TRBD1. Trimming at V came to 0 bases and at J to 6 bases, leaving 0 bases not matched to a gene. The CDR3 consists of 13 residues. Germline CDR1 is ENHRY and CDR2 is SYGVKD. The chain's CDR3 is CAISESTGDGYTF. For the CDR3, the DNA is TGTGCCATCAGTGAGTCGACAGGGGATGGCTACACCTTC.

The chain uses TRBV5-4 and TRBJ2-1; 9 positions agree with TRBD2. The V and J ends lost 4 bases and 9 bases, in that order; junction bases with no gene match: 8. Germline loops: CDR1 SGHNT, CDR2 YYREEE (reference sequence). This CDR3 region has 14 residues. CDR3 nucleotides: TGTGCCAGCAGCCGCGGAGCGGGAGGCGTTGAGCAGTTCTTC. Its protein is CASSRGAGGVEQFF. The full variable domain, rest sourced from reference TRBV5-4 and TRBJ2-1, is ETGVTQSPTHLIKTRGQQVTLRCSSQSGHNTVSWYQQALGQGPQFIFQYYREEENGRGNFPPRFSGLQFPNYSSELNVNALELDDSALYLCASSRGAGGVEQFFGPGTRLTVL.

The V gene is TRBV5-6, the J gene TRBJ2-3; D gene uncertain. V lost 4 bases, J lost 2 bases, and 5 bases lay in between. The CDR3 loop spans 12 amino acids. Germline CDR1 reads SGHDT; CDR2 reads YYEEEE. DNA of the CDR3: TGTGCCAGCAGCATAATCACAGATACGCAGTATTTT. Its translation: CASSIITDTQYF.

V usage is TRBV29-1 and J usage is TRBJ1-1; 11 bases agree with TRBD1. The J segment lost 9 bases and the V segment lost 6 bases, leaving 15 bases of the junction unmatched. This CDR3 is 15 amino acids long. From germline, CDR1 is SQVTM and CDR2 ANQGSEA. The CDR3 loop reads CSVGYGGTGGFKAFF. The CDR3 coding sequence is TGCAGCGTCGGATATGGCGGGACAGGGGGTTTTAAAGCTTTCTTT.

The genes are TRBV6-5 and TRBJ2-2; the D gene is possibly TRBD1 (5 bases). CDR3 length: 14 amino acids. The V end was cut by 6 bases, the J end by 3 bases, with 11 bases between. In germline, CDR1 is MNHEY, CDR2 SVGAGI. The CDR3 loop is CASRPRQHTGELFF. Here the CDR3 DNA reads TGTGCCAGCAGACCCCGACAGCACACCGGGGAGCTGTTTTTT.

The chain has TRBV5-1 and TRBJ2-1; D is unresolved. Germline lookup yields CDR1 SGHRS and CDR2 YFSETQ. The CDR3 consists of 13 residues. The germline V and J ends were trimmed by 0 bases and 4 bases, with 5 bases remaining between them. For the CDR3, the DNA is TGCGCCAGCAGCTTGGTTCAGTACAATGAGCAGTTCTTC. This codes for CASSLVQYNEQFF.

The V call is TRBV18, the J call TRBJ2-1, with 9 bases lining up with TRBD2. Per the germline V gene, CDR1 is KGHSH and CDR2 is LQKENI. The CDR3 length is 14 residues. V dropped 2 bases and J dropped 8; count of bases not matched to a gene: 4. CDR3: CASSPFQREDEQFF. The CDR3 nucleotides read TGTGCCAGCTCACCATTCCAGCGGGAGGATGAGCAGTTCTTC.

The gene calls are TRBV13 and TRBJ2-7; 11 bases fit TRBD2. Looked up from germline, CDR1 is PRHDT and CDR2 is FYEKMQ (reference sequence). The CDR3 is 17 amino acids. The V segment lost 5 bases and the J segment 1 base; nucleotides outside the gene matches: 10. The CDR3 region has the DNA TGTGCCAGCAGCCCAACTAGCGGGGGTCTTCAGTCCTACGAGCAGTACTTC. Translating gives CASSPTSGGLQSYEQYF.

CDR3 DNA: TGTGCCAGCAGCTCAGGATTAGCGGGAGCCCACGAGCAGTACTTC. Translated, it gives CASSSGLAGAHEQYF. The rearrangement uses TRBV27 and TRBJ2-7, with TRBD2 matching 9 bases. The ends lost 6 bases at V and 5 bases at J; junction bases unmatched: 11. Germline V CDR1 and CDR2: MNHEY, SMNVEV (reference sequence). This CDR3 is built from 15 residues.